The rows below give T cell receptor beta chains drawn from one sample of a study. One entry per CDR3 protein results from TCRdb running MiXCR on the RT-PCR reads. The sample holds fewer than 800,000 distinct CDR3 sequences, 14% seen once. The specimen was memory CD4+ T cells from blood. These receptors originate from a female donor in good health, serving as a healthy control. The CDR3 runs from the conserved cysteine through the conserved F or W. The D gene is left open where the match is weak.

TRBD2 | TRBJ2-3 | TRBV10-3 | CAISDAGGSDTQYF
NA | TRBJ1-5 | TRBV20-1 | CSAAPHGFSNQPQHF
NA | TRBJ2-7 | TRBV11-2 | CASSIDRLREQYF
TRBD1 | TRBJ1-4 | TRBV2 | CASMGQNEKLFF
TRBD1 | TRBJ2-7 | TRBV7-2 | CASSLTGGLSEQYF
TRBD1 | TRBJ1-5 | TRBV29-1 | CSVGRDSDQPQHF
NA | TRBJ1-1 | TRBV20-1 | CSARADAGNTEAFF
TRBD2 | TRBJ2-1 | TRBV20-1 | CSARHAGGDNEQFF
NA | TRBJ2-5 | TRBV15 | CATSRDRRPETQYF
NA | TRBJ1-6 | TRBV5-1 | CASSLRGRQGFDNSPLHF